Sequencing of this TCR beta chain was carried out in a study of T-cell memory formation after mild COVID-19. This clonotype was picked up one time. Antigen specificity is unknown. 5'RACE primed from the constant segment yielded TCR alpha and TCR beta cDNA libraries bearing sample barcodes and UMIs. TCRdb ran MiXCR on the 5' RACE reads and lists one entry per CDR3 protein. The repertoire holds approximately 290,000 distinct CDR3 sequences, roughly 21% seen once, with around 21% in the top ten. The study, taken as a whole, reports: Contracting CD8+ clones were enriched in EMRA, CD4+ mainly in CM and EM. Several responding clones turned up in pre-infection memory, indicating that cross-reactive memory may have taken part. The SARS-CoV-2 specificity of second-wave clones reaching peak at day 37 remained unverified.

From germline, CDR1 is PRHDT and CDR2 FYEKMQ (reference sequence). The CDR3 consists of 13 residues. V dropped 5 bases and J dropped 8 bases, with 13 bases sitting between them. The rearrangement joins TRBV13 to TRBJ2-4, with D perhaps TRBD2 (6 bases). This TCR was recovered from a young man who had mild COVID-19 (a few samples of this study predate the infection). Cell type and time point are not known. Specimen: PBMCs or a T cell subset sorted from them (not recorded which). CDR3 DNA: TGTGCCAGCAGCCCGGGGGTCAATGACATTCAGTACTTC. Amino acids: CASSPGVNDIQYF.